This record concerns one T cell receptor beta chain sequence. This sample is part of a study of T cells after yellow fever vaccination. Study at large: The SMART-Seq v4 Ultra Low Input method served to prepare the low-cell-number fractions.

TCR cDNA, made by 5'RACE template switching, carried an added universal primer site and UMIs. Using its own MiXCR run on the 5' RACE reads, TCRdb lists one record per CDR3 protein. This table has about 400,000 distinct CDR3 sequences, under 14% appearing once. The junction had 6 bases not matched to a gene; V was cut back by 2 bases and J by 5 bases. Germline lookup yields CDR1 SGHRS and CDR2 YFSETQ. There are 16 residues in the CDR3. This specimen consisted of PBMCs, obtained on the day of the first yellow fever vaccination. The TCR comes from a man aged 18 to 35 who received the YFV17D yellow fever vaccine. The V gene is TRBV5-1, the J gene TRBJ2-1, with 11 nucleotides matching TRBD2. CDR3 amino acids: CASSFLTSGANNEQFF. The CDR3 DNA follows: TGCGCCAGCAGCTTCCTGACTAGCGGGGCCAACAATGAGCAGTTCTTC.